Sequencing of this T cell receptor beta chain was carried out in a study of blood T cell repertoires in COVID-19. Overall study: PBMCs, B-cell-depleted T cells, or T cells were the source of the cDNA or gDNA that made up the material.

Participants reported their clinical history, and cohort assignment relied on those reports. Details on this clone: Other DNA sequences in this specimen translate into the identical CDR3.

The CDR3 covers 13 residues. V shed 8 bases and J shed 2 bases, with 7 bases lying between them. Germline assignment: CDR1 SNHLY and CDR2 FYNNEI. TCRdb keeps only in-frame clones here, not all; method: immunoSEQ multiplex PCR. The sample holds roughly 450,000 clones, roughly 91% seen once. The rearrangement joins TRBV2 to TRBJ2-6; D not resolved. This TCR was sampled from a man between 18 and 35 years old who had recovered from COVID-19. Sequencing was performed on PBMCs or T cells enriched from blood (not recorded which). In nucleotides, the CDR3 is TGTGCCAGCCGCCTAGCTGGGGCCAACGTCCTGACTTTC. Its translation: CASRLAGANVLTF.